This TCR beta chain was sequenced during a study of T cells in localized non-small cell lung cancer. This clone was detected once. Its antigen is unknown. Study-wide findings and caveats: Of the tissues analyzed, uninvolved adjacent lung showed maximal T cell clonality, greater than tumor. Adjacent lung had a median approximately 57 of the 100 largest tumor clones.

Per germline, CDR1 SEHNR and CDR2 FQNEAQ (reference sequence). The V gene lost 6 bases and the J gene lost 8 bases, with 11 bases spanning the gap. The CDR3 runs to 11 residues. Profiling relied on immunoSEQ multiplex PCR, and the TCRdb table lists in-frame clones only, not all of them. This sample has some 16,000 clones, with 75% to 90% found just once. This clonotype originated in a male donor at least 60 years old with stage II squamous cell lung carcinoma. The sample was peripheral blood, taken before any cancer treatment. This sequence joins TRBV7-9 and TRBJ2-7; no reliable D call. The CDR3 DNA reads TGTGCCAGCAGGACGGAGAGCCAGCAGTACTTC. Translation: CASRTESQQYF.